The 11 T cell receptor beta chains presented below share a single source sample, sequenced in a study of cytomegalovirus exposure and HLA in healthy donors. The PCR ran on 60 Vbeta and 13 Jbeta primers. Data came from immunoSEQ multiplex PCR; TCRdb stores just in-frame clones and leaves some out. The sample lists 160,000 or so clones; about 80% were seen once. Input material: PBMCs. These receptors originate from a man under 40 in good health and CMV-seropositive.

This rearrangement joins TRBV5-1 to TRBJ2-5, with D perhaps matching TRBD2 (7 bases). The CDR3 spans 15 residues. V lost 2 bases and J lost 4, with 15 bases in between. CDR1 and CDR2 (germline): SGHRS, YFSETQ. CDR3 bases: TGCGCCAGCAGCTTTGGGGGGGCCGTTTCAGAGACCCAGTACTTC. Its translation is CASSFGGAVSETQYF.

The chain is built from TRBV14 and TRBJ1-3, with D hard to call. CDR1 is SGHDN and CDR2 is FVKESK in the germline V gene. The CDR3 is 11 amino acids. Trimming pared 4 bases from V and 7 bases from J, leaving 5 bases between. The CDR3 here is CASSRLNTIYF. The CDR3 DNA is TGTGCCAGCAGCCGTCTTAACACCATATATTTT.

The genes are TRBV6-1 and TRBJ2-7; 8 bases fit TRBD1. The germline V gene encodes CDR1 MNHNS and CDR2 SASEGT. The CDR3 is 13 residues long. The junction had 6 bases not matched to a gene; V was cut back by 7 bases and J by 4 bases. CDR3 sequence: CASNPGGFYEQYF. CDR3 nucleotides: TGTGCCAGCAACCCAGGGGGCTTTTACGAGCAGTACTTC.

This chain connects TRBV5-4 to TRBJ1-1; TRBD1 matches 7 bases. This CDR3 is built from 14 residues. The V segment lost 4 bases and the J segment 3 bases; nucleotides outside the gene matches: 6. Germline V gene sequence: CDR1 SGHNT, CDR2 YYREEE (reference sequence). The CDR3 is CASSPGTADTEAFF. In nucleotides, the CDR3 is TGTGCCAGCAGCCCCGGGACAGCGGACACTGAAGCTTTCTTT.

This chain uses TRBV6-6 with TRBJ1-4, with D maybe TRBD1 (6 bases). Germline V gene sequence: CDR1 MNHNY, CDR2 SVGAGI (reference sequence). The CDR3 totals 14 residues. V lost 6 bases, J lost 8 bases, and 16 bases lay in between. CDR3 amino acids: CASSPGEGREKLFF. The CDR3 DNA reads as TGTGCCAGCAGCCCAGGGGAGGGCAGGGAAAAACTGTTTTTT.

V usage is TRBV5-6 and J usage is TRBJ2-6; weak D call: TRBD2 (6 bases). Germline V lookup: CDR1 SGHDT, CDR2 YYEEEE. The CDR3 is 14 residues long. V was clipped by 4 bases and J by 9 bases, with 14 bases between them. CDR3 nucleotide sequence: TGTGCCAGCAGCCCCTGGGGGGTGGGCAACGTCCTGACTTTC. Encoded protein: CASSPWGVGNVLTF.

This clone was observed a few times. The CDR3 DNA sequence: TGTGCCTGGAGTGTAGAAGCCGCCGAGCAGTACTTC. It is translated as CAWSVEAAEQYF. V is TRBV30 and J is TRBJ2-7; D not resolved. Per germline, CDR1 GTSNPN and CDR2 SVGIG (reference sequence). The CDR3 extends over 12 amino acids. V shed 0 bases and J shed 6 bases, with 9 bases lying between them.

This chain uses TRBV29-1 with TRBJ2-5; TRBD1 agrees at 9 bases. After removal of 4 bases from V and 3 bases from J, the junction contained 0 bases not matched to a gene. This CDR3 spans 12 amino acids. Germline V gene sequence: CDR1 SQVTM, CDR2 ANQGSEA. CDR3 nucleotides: TGCAGCGTTGGGGACAGGGAAGAGACCCAGTACTTC. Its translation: CSVGDREETQYF.

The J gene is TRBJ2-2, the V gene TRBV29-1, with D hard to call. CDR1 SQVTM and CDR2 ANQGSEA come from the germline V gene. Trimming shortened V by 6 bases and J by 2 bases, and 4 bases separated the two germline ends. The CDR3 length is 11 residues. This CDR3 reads CSVANTGELFF. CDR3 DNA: TGCAGCGTAGCAAACACCGGGGAGCTGTTTTTT.

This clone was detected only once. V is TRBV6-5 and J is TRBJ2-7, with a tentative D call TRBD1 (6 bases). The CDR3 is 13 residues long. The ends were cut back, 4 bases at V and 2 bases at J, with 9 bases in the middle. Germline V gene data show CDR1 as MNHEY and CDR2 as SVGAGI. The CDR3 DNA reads TGTGCCAGCAGTTGGGGGCCAACCTACGAGCAGTACTTC. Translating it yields CASSWGPTYEQYF.

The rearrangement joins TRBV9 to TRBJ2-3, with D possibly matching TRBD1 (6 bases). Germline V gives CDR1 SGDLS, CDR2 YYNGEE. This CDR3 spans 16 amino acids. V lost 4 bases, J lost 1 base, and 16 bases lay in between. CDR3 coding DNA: TGTGCCAGCAGCATGCAGGGGCAAGGGGGCACAGATACGCAGTATTTT. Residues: CASSMQGQGGTDTQYF.